Listed below are T cell receptor beta chains from one sample, sequenced in a study of blood T cell repertoires in COVID-19. Some clones are missing from TCRdb's copy, which holds only in-frame ones; the method was immunoSEQ multiplex PCR. The sample holds 200,000 to 250,000 clones, roughly nine tenths seen once. What was sequenced was PBMCs or T cells enriched from blood (not recorded which). The receptors here all came from a man aged 25 to 40 who had recovered from COVID-19. The CDR3 runs from the conserved cysteine through the conserved F or W. The D gene is left open where the match is weak. The listing skips clone size in some rows; elsewhere it reads once, few, many or a size class.

cdr3_nt,cdr3_aa,clone_size,d_call,v_call,j_call
TGTGCCAGCAGCTTGGTTAAGCGGGGGGACCCCTACAATGAGCAGTTCTTC,CASSLVKRGDPYNEQFF,once,TRBD2,TRBV5-4,TRBJ2-1
TGTGCCAGCAGTAATGGAGGGACTACCCAGTACTTC,CASSNGGTTQYF,.,TRBD2,TRBV6-5,TRBJ2-7
TGTGCCAGCAGTTTAACACTAGCGGGAGCGAGGGAGCTGTTTTTT,CASSLTLAGARELFF,.,TRBD2,TRBV28,TRBJ2-2
TGTGCCAGTAGTATAGATCGCCGTCTAAATGGCTACACCTTC,CASSIDRRLNGYTF,once,.,TRBV19,TRBJ1-2
TGCGCCACAAAAGCGGGGGCGCATAACTCTGGGGCCAACGTCCTGACTTTC,CATKAGAHNSGANVLTF,.,TRBD2,TRBV4-3,TRBJ2-6
TGTGCCAGCAGTCCGAGGGACAGGCAAGAGACCCAGTACTTC,CASSPRDRQETQYF,.,TRBD1,TRBV27,TRBJ2-5
TGCAGCGGTTCGGACAGTGGCAATGAGCAGTTCTTC,CSGSDSGNEQFF,.,.,TRBV29-1,TRBJ2-1
TGTGCCAGCAGTGAATCCAGAGGACAGAACACTGAAGCTTTCTTT,CASSESRGQNTEAFF,.,.,TRBV25-1,TRBJ1-1
TGTGCCAGCAGTTTGTATAGCGGGAGGGACGAGCAGTACTTC,CASSLYSGRDEQYF,once,TRBD2,TRBV27,TRBJ2-7
TGTGCCAGCAGTTCACAGGGGGCGCAGAGTGAAGCTTTCTTT,CASSSQGAQSEAFF,.,TRBD1,TRBV7-2,TRBJ1-1
TGTGCCAGCAGCCAAGATGCCTTAAACAGCCTTAATTCACCCCTCCACTTT,CASSQDALNSLNSPLHF,.,.,TRBV14,TRBJ1-6
TGTGCCAGCAGTTACCCTGGACAGGGGGCCTACGAGCAGTACTTC,CASSYPGQGAYEQYF,.,TRBD1,TRBV6-5,TRBJ2-7
TGCGCCAGCAGCCAAGACTTATTGCCAGGGCCTGAAGCTTTCTTT,CASSQDLLPGPEAFF,.,.,TRBV4-3,TRBJ1-1
TGTGCCAGCAGCCCGACCGGGAGAAACACCATATATTTT,CASSPTGRNTIYF,few,.,TRBV7-2,TRBJ1-3
TGCGCCAGCAGCCAAGATAGGCGGGTGGGCGGCTACACCTTC,CASSQDRRVGGYTF,.,.,TRBV4-1,TRBJ1-2
TGTGCCTGGAGTGCGCACAGGGGCGGGACTGAAGCTTTCTTT,CAWSAHRGGTEAFF,few,TRBD1,TRBV30,TRBJ1-1
TGCGCCAGCAGCTACGACGGACAGGGGAACTATGGCTACACCTTC,CASSYDGQGNYGYTF,.,TRBD1,TRBV5-1,TRBJ1-2
TGTGCCAGCAGCGCGGACGGGGTATTATCACCCCTCCACTTT,CASSADGVLSPLHF,.,.,TRBV9,TRBJ1-6
TGTGCCAGCAGCTTAGCGGGGGGGAGAACAGATACGCAGTATTTT,CASSLAGGRTDTQYF,.,TRBD2,TRBV11-1,TRBJ2-3
TGTGCCAGCAGTTACCAGATGAGACAGCCCAAGGGAAATCAGCCCCAGCATTTT,CASSYQMRQPKGNQPQHF,.,.,TRBV6-2/TRBV6-3,TRBJ1-5
TGTGCCACCAGCAGAGATCGGCCCGCGGGAGAGACCCAGTACTTC,CATSRDRPAGETQYF,.,.,TRBV15,TRBJ2-5
TGTGCCAGCAGCCCCAGGGGGGAAGGGGGTCAGCCCCAGCATTTT,CASSPRGEGGQPQHF,.,TRBD1,TRBV25-1,TRBJ1-5
TGTGCCAGCAGCTCATTAGCGGGGGAGTTGGATACGCAGTATTTT,CASSSLAGELDTQYF,.,TRBD2,TRBV5-4,TRBJ2-3
TGTGCCTGGAGTTCCCAGGGTGCTCACAATCAGCCCCAGCATTTT,CAWSSQGAHNQPQHF,.,.,TRBV30,TRBJ1-5
TGCGCCAGCAGCTTAGGTACAGGGGGACACTACGAGCAGTACTTC,CASSLGTGGHYEQYF,.,TRBD1,TRBV5-1,TRBJ2-7
TGTGCCTGGAAACCCGGGACAGGGGGAAACACCATATATTTT,CAWKPGTGGNTIYF,.,TRBD1,TRBV30,TRBJ1-3
TGTGCCAGCCCTATCTCCGGGACAGGGGGCGCGGCTGAAGCTTTCTTT,CASPISGTGGAAEAFF,.,TRBD1,TRBV18,TRBJ1-1
TGCGCCAGCAGCTTCGCAGGGGAAGCTTTCTTT,CASSFAGEAFF,once,.,TRBV5-1,TRBJ1-1
TGTGCCGCACGGGCGGGTCCCTCCTACGAGCAGTACTTC,CAARAGPSYEQYF,.,.,TRBV6-5,TRBJ2-7
TGTGCCAGCAGTGAATGGGGCGCAGATACGCAGTATTTT,CASSEWGADTQYF,.,.,TRBV25-1,TRBJ2-3
TGTGCCAGCAGTTACTCAACAGGGCCGGAGACCCAGTACTTC,CASSYSTGPETQYF,.,.,TRBV6-5,TRBJ2-5
TGTGCCAGCAGCGAGAGTGGGACAGCCTACAATGAGCAGTTCTTC,CASSESGTAYNEQFF,few,TRBD1,TRBV9,TRBJ2-1
TGTGCCAGCAAGACTAGCGGGGTTAACATTCAGTACTTC,CASKTSGVNIQYF,once,TRBD2,TRBV6-6,TRBJ2-4
TGTGCCTGGAGTGCACAGGGTAGGGGTCAGCCCCAGCATTTT,CAWSAQGRGQPQHF,.,.,TRBV30,TRBJ1-5
TGTGCCAGCTCACCGACAGGGGCGAACACTGAAGCTTTCTTT,CASSPTGANTEAFF,.,TRBD1,TRBV18,TRBJ1-1
TGTGCCAGCAGGTCCACCGGGACAGGGCCCCACGAGCAGTACTTC,CASRSTGTGPHEQYF,.,TRBD1,TRBV5-4,TRBJ2-7
TGTGCCAGCACACCTTCACCGGGAGCCGTCTACGAGCAGTACTTC,CASTPSPGAVYEQYF,once,.,TRBV6-5,TRBJ2-7
TGTGCCAGTAGTCCCAGGACAGGGGACGGGTGGAATCAGCCCCAGCATTTT,CASSPRTGDGWNQPQHF,.,TRBD1,TRBV19,TRBJ1-5
TGCGCCAGCAGCCCCGACGATCAGGGGCGCGGTTATGGCTACACCTTC,CASSPDDQGRGYGYTF,.,.,TRBV5-1,TRBJ1-2
TGTGCCAGCAGTGAAGGCGGGAGATTGGACACTGAAGCTTTCTTT,CASSEGGRLDTEAFF,.,.,TRBV25-1,TRBJ1-1
TGTGCCAGCAGTTTACCCTCTTGGGAGCTGTTTTTT,CASSLPSWELFF,once,.,TRBV27,TRBJ2-2
TGTGCCAGCAGTGATTTACAGGGTTCTGGAAACACCATATATTTT,CASSDLQGSGNTIYF,.,.,TRBV25-1,TRBJ1-3
TGTGCCAGCAGCCCCCGATGGAGGGGTGAGGCCGGGGAGCTGTTTTTT,CASSPRWRGEAGELFF,.,.,TRBV13,TRBJ2-2
TGCGCCAGCATTAGTGGTTATAACACCGGGGAGCTGTTTTTT,CASISGYNTGELFF,.,.,TRBV5-1,TRBJ2-2
TGTGCCAGCAGCGGCGACTATTCACCCCTCCACTTT,CASSGDYSPLHF,.,.,TRBV9,TRBJ1-6
TGTGCCACCAAAGCAGGGGGTGGAAACACCATATATTTT,CATKAGGGNTIYF,few,TRBD1,TRBV15,TRBJ1-3
TGTGCCAGCAGCTTACGGGACAAGGATACGCAGTATTTT,CASSLRDKDTQYF,.,.,TRBV7-6,TRBJ2-3
TGCAGCGTTGATGAACAGGGAACCTACGAGCAGTACTTC,CSVDEQGTYEQYF,once,.,TRBV29-1,TRBJ2-7